A single sample gave rise to the 25 T cell receptor beta chains below, sequenced in a study of untreated major depressive disorder. Study outcomes and limitations: Compared with controls, depressed patients showed more TRBV05-01 (Vbeta 5.1) usage in CD4+ T cells.

The repertoire was sequenced with immunoSEQ multiplex PCR; TCRdb's copy has only in-frame clones and lacks some. The data hold 20,000 or so clones, with more than 85% observed a single time. Their cognate antigens are unknown. Source material: CD4+ T cells from PBMCs. These receptors all come from a woman aged 35 to 49 with major depressive disorder.

This chain uses TRBV7-3 with TRBJ1-2; 7 bases map to TRBD1. This CDR3 is 14 amino acids long. V trimming: 5 bases; J trimming: 0 bases; junction bases outside the gene matches: 3. In germline, CDR1 is SGHTA, CDR2 FQGTGA. In DNA form, the CDR3 reads TGTGCCAGCAGCCCGGGACAGTCTAACTATGGCTACACCTTC. Its translation: CASSPGQSNYGYTF.

This sequence joins TRBV25-1 and TRBJ1-4; maybe TRBD1 (5 bases). V was trimmed by 5 bases and J by 8 bases, leaving 15 bases between them. The CDR3 sequence is 14 residues long. Germline V gives CDR1 MGHDK, CDR2 SYGVNS. As DNA, the CDR3 is TGTGCCAGCAGTACACCTCAGGGAGGAGAAAAACTGTTTTTT. Amino acids: CASSTPQGGEKLFF.

The J gene is TRBJ2-5, the V gene TRBV7-3; 8 nucleotides align to TRBD1. Losses at the gene ends were 5 bases for V and 0 bases for J; bases not matched to a gene: 5. Looked up from germline, CDR1 is SGHTA and CDR2 is FQGTGA. CDR3 length: 15 amino acids. CDR3 DNA sequence: TGTGCCAGCAGCCGAGCAGGGGGCTACCAAGAGACCCAGTACTTC. Residues: CASSRAGGYQETQYF.

The chain recombines TRBV6-6 with TRBJ1-2; no definite D call. Germline V lookup: CDR1 MNHNY, CDR2 SVGAGI (reference sequence). CDR3 length: 13 amino acids. V shed 8 bases and J shed 7 bases, with 17 bases lying between them. The CDR3 protein is CASGKEGIFGYTF. The DNA for the CDR3 is TGTGCCAGCGGCAAGGAAGGGATTTTTGGCTACACCTTC.

The sample holds one count of this clone. The genes are TRBV6-1 and TRBJ1-4; D call uncertain. The CDR3 runs to 14 residues. V shed 3 bases and J shed 4 bases, with 9 bases lying between them. Germline V lookup: CDR1 MNHNS, CDR2 SASEGT. CDR3 sequence (DNA): TGTGCCAGCAGTGACACCGGGGATAATGAAAAACTGTTTTTT. Translated, it gives CASSDTGDNEKLFF.

The chain is built from TRBV5-1 and TRBJ2-3; D is undetermined. V was clipped by 3 bases and J by 0 bases, with 8 bases between them. The CDR3 covers 14 residues. Germline V gives CDR1 SGHRS, CDR2 YFSETQ. This CDR3 is CASSSWASTDTQYF. The CDR3 DNA follows: TGCGCCAGCAGCTCATGGGCCAGCACAGATACGCAGTATTTT.

The chain combines TRBV5-5 with TRBJ2-7; D is undetermined. CDR1 SGHKS and CDR2 YYEKEE come from the germline V gene (reference sequence). CDR3 length equals 14 residues. The germline V and J ends were trimmed by 0 bases and 3 bases, with 10 bases remaining between them. The CDR3 coding sequence is TGTGCCAGCAGCTTGGAAGTATTGGGCTACGAGCAGTACGTC. This translates into CASSLEVLGYEQYV.

The chain couples TRBV15 to TRBJ1-4; D ambiguous. Germline lookup yields CDR1 LNHNV and CDR2 YYDKDF (reference sequence). V lost 8 bases and J lost 4, with 17 bases in between. The CDR3 totals 15 residues. The CDR3 DNA is TGTGCCACCCGGCCGGTGGGGAAAGTTAATGAAAAACTGTTTTTT. Its translation is CATRPVGKVNEKLFF.

The rearrangement links TRBV7-8 to TRBJ2-1, with 9 bases lining up with TRBD2. Per the germline V gene, CDR1 is SGHVS and CDR2 is FQNEAQ. The V and J ends lost 4 bases and 14 bases, in that order; junction bases with no gene match: 12. The CDR3 consists of 14 residues. The CDR3 coding sequence is TGTGCCAGCAGCTATCTTGGTGTGGGGACTAGCAAGTTCTTC. Translation: CASSYLGVGTSKFF.

The rearrangement joins TRBV4-3 to TRBJ1-5; D gene unclear. Germline CDR1 and CDR2: LGHNA and YSLEER. This CDR3 has 15 amino acids. Trimming cost V 0 bases and J 3 bases, with 9 bases left between them. CDR3 DNA: TGCGCCAGCAGCCAAGAACTACAGCTCAATCAGCCCCAGCATTTT. Translated: CASSQELQLNQPQHF.

V and J are TRBV9 and TRBJ1-1; 7 bases map to TRBD1. Germline V gene lookup returns CDR1 SGDLS and CDR2 YYNGEE. This CDR3 region has 14 residues. V was pared by 1 base and J by 1 base, with 1 base of the junction left unmatched. The CDR3 DNA is TGTGCCAGCAGCGTAAGGACAGGGAACACTGAAGCTTTCTTT. Amino acid sequence: CASSVRTGNTEAFF.

V usage is TRBV29-1 and J usage is TRBJ1-2; 8 bases fit TRBD1. The CDR3 extends over 13 amino acids. The J segment lost 7 bases and the V segment lost 7 bases, leaving 11 bases of the junction unmatched. Per germline, CDR1 SQVTM and CDR2 ANQGSEA. CDR3: CSADRGIGGGYTF. CDR3 coding DNA: TGCAGCGCCGACAGGGGAATAGGAGGTGGCTACACCTTC.

The J gene is TRBJ2-3, the V gene TRBV2; 11 nucleotides agree with TRBD2. The V gene's germline CDR1 is SNHLY and CDR2 FYNNEI. V shed 2 bases and J 1 base; nucleotides not matched to a gene: 11. The CDR3 runs 19 residues. As DNA, the CDR3 is TGTGCCAGCAGTGAACGGCTAGCGGGAGGAAAGAGGCGCACAGATACGCAGTATTTT. Its protein is CASSERLAGGKRRTDTQYF.

The V call is TRBV5-1, the J call TRBJ1-5; D is unresolved. The germline V gene encodes CDR1 SGHRS and CDR2 YFSETQ. The CDR3 spans 14 residues. V was shortened by 2 bases and J by 7 bases, with 13 bases between the two germline ends. The CDR3 loop reads CASSFGEEGQPQHF. CDR3 nucleotides: TGCGCCAGCAGCTTCGGGGAGGAAGGACAGCCCCAGCATTTT.

This clone was detected once. The chain couples TRBV27 to TRBJ2-2; 9 nucleotides align to TRBD2. The germline V gene encodes CDR1 MNHEY and CDR2 SMNVEV (reference sequence). The CDR3 has 16 residues. V lost 3 bases to trimming and J lost 3 bases; unmatched junction nucleotides: 5. The CDR3 bases are TGTGCCAGCAGTTTCCGCGGGAGGGCGGACACCGGGGAGCTGTTTTTT. This codes for CASSFRGRADTGELFF.

This rearrangement joins TRBV5-5 to TRBJ1-1; tentative D call: TRBD1 (6 bases). Germline CDR1 SGHKS, CDR2 YYEKEE (reference sequence). The V end was cut by 4 bases, the J end by 6 bases, with 10 bases between. CDR3 size: 12 residues. The CDR3 sequence: CASSQNRAEAFF. The CDR3 bases are TGTGCCAGCAGCCAAAACAGGGCTGAAGCTTTCTTT.

The rearrangement links TRBV5-4 to TRBJ1-1; 8 nucleotides align to TRBD1. This CDR3 is built from 16 residues. J was trimmed by 4 bases and V by 0 bases; bases with no gene match: 8. The germline CDR1 and CDR2 sequences are SGHNT and YYREEE (reference sequence). This chain's CDR3 is CASSLAGSGGGTEAFF. In nucleotides, the CDR3 is TGTGCCAGCAGCTTGGCCGGGTCAGGGGGCGGCACTGAAGCTTTCTTT. The variable domain in full, with the rest retrieved from reference TRBV5-4 and TRBJ1-1, is ETGVTQSPTHLIKTRGQQVTLRCSSQSGHNTVSWYQQALGQGPQFIFQYYREEENGRGNFPPRFSGLQFPNYSSELNVNALELDDSALYLCASSLAGSGGGTEAFFGQGTRLTVV.

V gene TRBV2 combines with J gene TRBJ1-1; D is possibly TRBD1 (5 bases). The V and J ends lost 7 bases and 4 bases respectively, with 19 bases between them. Germline CDR1 SNHLY, CDR2 FYNNEI. CDR3 length: 15 residues. DNA for the CDR3: TGTGCCAGCAATGGCTGGGGGGGGGAAGTCACTGAAGCTTTCTTT. Protein product: CASNGWGGEVTEAFF.

The rearrangement links TRBV7-2 to TRBJ2-7; D is undetermined. CDR3 size: 13 residues. From germline, CDR1 is SGHTA and CDR2 FQGNSA. The germline V and J ends were trimmed by 3 bases and 0 bases, with 6 bases remaining between them. The chain's CDR3 is CASSLQSSYEQYF. The CDR3 nucleotides are TGTGCCAGCAGCTTGCAGAGCTCCTACGAGCAGTACTTC.

V and J are TRBV21-1 and TRBJ1-1; whether TRBD1, the table's D call, matches the DNA was not checked. TRBV21-1 is marked as a pseudogene. The CDR3 covers 13 residues. CDR3 in DNA: TGTGCCAGCAGCAAAAGGGGTCGGACTGAAGCTTTCTTT. Protein sequence: CASSKRGRTEAFF.

This chain connects TRBV30 to TRBJ1-1, with 12 bases fitting TRBD1. Germline assignment: CDR1 GTSNPN and CDR2 SVGIG (reference sequence). Trimming cost V 5 bases and J 5 bases; bases outside gene matches: 6. The CDR3 covers 14 residues. CDR3 in DNA: TGTGCCTGGTGCCCGGGACAGGGGGCAACTGAAGCTTTCTTT. It translates to CAWCPGQGATEAFF. The complete variable domain, with remaining parts taken from reference TRBV30 and TRBJ1-1, reads SQTIHQWPATLVQPVGSPLSLECTVEGTSNPNLYWYRQAAGRGLQLLFYSVGIGQISSEVPQNLSASRPQDRQFILSSKKLLLSDSGFYLCAWCPGQGATEAFFGQGTRLTVV.

CDR3 region: CASSLGYNEQFF. The DNA of the CDR3 is TGTGCCAGCAGCTTAGGCTACAATGAGCAGTTCTTC. This sequence joins TRBV11-3 and TRBJ2-1; D is unresolved. V was pared by 1 base and J by 3 bases, with 1 base between. The CDR3 is 12 amino acids. CDR1 is SGHNT, CDR2 YENEEA, per germline.

This clone was counted once. DNA of the CDR3: TGTGCCAGCAGAACCACAAACCGGGACGCCTATAGTGAGCAGTTCTTC. This encodes CASRTTNRDAYSEQFF. V usage is TRBV5-6 and J usage is TRBJ2-1; either TRBD1 or TRBD2 may fit D (5 bases each). The germline gives CDR1 SGHDT, CDR2 YYEEEE. V was cut by 5 bases and J by 9 bases, with 24 bases left in between. The CDR3 covers 16 residues.

This clone showed up just once. CDR3 DNA: TGCGCCAGCAAGGATGAAGAGACCCAGTACTTC. Amino acid sequence: CASKDEETQYF. The genes are TRBV5-1 and TRBJ2-5, with D unclear. Germline lookup yields CDR1 SGHRS and CDR2 YFSETQ. The CDR3 totals 11 residues. With 6 bases removed from V and 3 bases from J, the gap between germline ends came to 6 bases.

The chain carries TRBV6-6 and TRBJ2-3; 11 bases fit TRBD2. This CDR3 contains 15 residues. Per germline, CDR1 MNHNY and CDR2 SVGAGI (reference sequence). Unmatched junction bases numbered 2, after V lost 6 bases and J lost 0 bases. CDR3 residues: CASRGTSGSTDTQYF. In DNA form, the CDR3 reads TGTGCCAGCAGGGGGACTAGCGGAAGCACAGATACGCAGTATTTT.